This T cell receptor beta chain was documented in a study of blood T cell repertoires in COVID-19. Study context: The United States, Italy and Spain provided the acute and convalescent COVID-19 samples. T cells, B-cell-depleted T cells, or PBMCs provided the cDNA or gDNA that served as material.

Trimming took off 4 bases at V and 7 bases at J, with 20 bases between the two ends. Germline assignment: CDR1 LGHDT and CDR2 YNNKEL (reference sequence). The CDR3 spans 15 residues. Source study methods: Amplification with reference gene primers provided the estimates of nucleated cell counts. Profiled with immunoSEQ multiplex PCR; TCRdb holds only in-frame clones, not every one. V and J calls and clone size come straight from that table; D and trimming were deduced from the DNA. The repertoire holds tens of thousands of clones, with more than 90% as singletons. This receptor was identified in a man in his 60s with acute or convalescent COVID-19. The V call is TRBV3-1 (or the pseudogene TRBV3-2), the J call TRBJ2-7; a possible D gene is TRBD2 (6 bases). The material sequenced was peripheral blood. CDR3 protein: CASSREGLRRGEQYF. The CDR3 DNA reads as TGTGCCAGCAGCCGAGAGGGCCTTCGGAGGGGAGAGCAGTACTTC.